This passage covers 25 T cell receptor beta chains from one sample sequenced in a study of OX40 agonist ivuxolimab in advanced cancers. Repertoires were generated with immunoSEQ multiplex PCR, while TCRdb's copy carries only in-frame clones and drops some. The sample comprises about 24,000 clones, about 83% of which are singletons, and 15% to 20% rests with the top ten. The sample here was CD4+ or CD8+ T cells sorted from blood, taken in a trial of the OX40 agonist ivuxolimab. The receptors shown here come from an adult with an advanced solid tumor such as melanoma, head and neck, liver or kidney cancer.

The chain combines TRBV12-2 with TRBJ2-2; the D segment call TRBD1 is taken from the table without a DNA check. TRBV12-2 counts as a pseudogene. The CDR3 contains 16 residues. CDR3 protein: CASRLAQSPNTGELFF. The CDR3 nucleotides read TGTGCAAGTCGCTTAGCACAGAGCCCAAACACCGGGGAGCTGTTTTTT.

V and J are TRBV10-3 and TRBJ2-5; TRBD1 agrees at 10 bases. Germline V gives CDR1 ENHRY, CDR2 SYGVKD. The CDR3 runs 15 residues. V trimming: 10 bases; J trimming: 3 bases; junction bases outside the gene matches: 11. The CDR3 DNA sequence: TGTGCCACCTCCCGACAGGGGGCGAAAAAAGAGACCCAGTACTTC. Protein product: CATSRQGAKKETQYF.

The chain has TRBV15 and TRBJ2-1, with D unclear. The CDR3 runs 14 residues. Germline assignment: CDR1 LNHNV and CDR2 YYDKDF (reference sequence). Deletions cut 1 base from V and 7 bases from J, with 11 bases between. CDR3 amino acids: CATSRAPELNEQFF. The CDR3 coding sequence is TGTGCCACCAGCAGAGCGCCCGAGCTTAATGAGCAGTTCTTC.

This clone was seen only once. This chain connects TRBV15 to TRBJ1-4; no clear D. V gave up 1 base and J gave up 6 bases, with 18 bases separating them. The CDR3 length is 17 residues. CDR1 is LNHNV and CDR2 is YYDKDF in the germline V gene (reference sequence). The chain's CDR3 is CATSRVEGLAFYEKLFF. As DNA, the CDR3 is TGTGCCACCAGCAGAGTGGAGGGTCTCGCCTTTTATGAAAAACTGTTTTTT.

The V call is TRBV6-5, the J call TRBJ1-4; no clear D gene. Trimming stripped 7 bases from V and 4 bases from J, with 7 bases between. CDR1 and CDR2 (germline): MNHEY, SVGAGI. The CDR3 is made up of 12 amino acids. As DNA, the CDR3 is TGTGCCAGCAAAGGCCTTAATGAAAAACTGTTTTTT. Protein: CASKGLNEKLFF.

This chain uses TRBV5-8 with TRBJ2-7; 8 bases map to TRBD1. Unmatched junction bases numbered 4, after V lost 4 bases and J lost 7 bases. CDR3 length: 12 amino acids. In germline, CDR1 is SGHTS, CDR2 YDEGEE. The DNA for the CDR3 is TGTGCCAGCAGCAAAACAGGGGGGGAGCAGTACTTC. This gives the protein CASSKTGGEQYF.

This chain joins TRBV6-1 and TRBJ1-3; D may be TRBD1 (6 bases). CDR3 length: 15 residues. Germline values: CDR1 MNHNS, CDR2 SASEGT. V shed 5 bases and J shed 0 bases, with 11 bases lying between them. The CDR3, as DNA: TGTGCCAGCAGTCAGGGGCCAAGCTCTGGAAACACCATATATTTT. Its protein product is CASSQGPSSGNTIYF.

The chain employs TRBV5-1 and TRBJ1-1, with a tentative D call TRBD1 (6 bases). The CDR3 is 14 amino acids. V was trimmed by 1 base and J by 0 bases, leaving 7 bases between them. Germline loops: CDR1 SGHRS, CDR2 YFSETQ. The DNA for the CDR3 is TGCGCCAGCAGCTTGCAGGGGATGAACACTGAAGCTTTCTTT. It encodes CASSLQGMNTEAFF.

This clone occurred once. J is TRBJ2-7 and V is TRBV11-3; TRBD1 agrees at 8 bases. This CDR3 region has 16 residues. Germline assignment: CDR1 SGHNT and CDR2 YENEEA. V was clipped by 0 bases and J by 5 bases; unmatched bases: 9. The CDR3 DNA follows: TGTGCCAGCAGCTTAGACGCCCGGACAGGGAGGAACGAGCAGTACTTC. This codes for CASSLDARTGRNEQYF.

Notes on this clone: The germline gene is not matched at one end of the junction; a read error may be the cause. The CDR3 loop reads CASSLRLGYTGELFF. CDR3 in DNA: TGTGCTAGCAGCTTAAGACTAGGTTACACCGGGGAGCTGTTTTTT. V is TRBV7-7 and J is TRBJ2-2; possibly TRBD2 for D (6 bases). Per germline, CDR1 SSHAT and CDR2 FNYEAQ (reference sequence). This CDR3 contains 15 residues. Full variable domain (remainder filled in from reference TRBV7-7 and TRBJ2-2): GAGVSQSPRYKVTKRGQDVTLRCDPISSHATLYWYQQALGQGPEFLTYFNYEAQPDKSGLPSDRFSAERPEGSISTLTIQRTEQRDSAMYRCASSLRLGYTGELFFGEGSRLTVL.

The rearrangement links TRBV5-1 to TRBJ2-3; 8 bases are a match to TRBD2. The CDR3 sequence is 16 residues long. Germline V gene sequence: CDR1 SGHRS, CDR2 YFSETQ. The J segment lost 6 bases and the V segment lost 4 bases, leaving 13 bases of the junction unmatched. The CDR3 DNA reads TGCGCCAGCAGCACCTCGGGGGGGTCGGTTCGGGATACGCAGTATTTT. As protein: CASSTSGGSVRDTQYF.

The V gene is TRBV6-5, the J gene TRBJ1-2; 7 nucleotides line up with TRBD1. The CDR3 length is 14 residues. V shed 1 base, J shed 8 bases, and the junction held 7 bases outside the gene matches. From germline, CDR1 is MNHEY and CDR2 SVGAGI. The DNA of the CDR3 is TGTGCCAGCAGTTACTTAGGGGGCCCAGACGGCTACACCTTC. It translates to CASSYLGGPDGYTF.

This chain uses TRBV10-3 with TRBJ2-7; 10 nucleotides align to TRBD1. V lost 6 bases and J lost 2; bases outside the gene matches: 7. The germline gives CDR1 ENHRY, CDR2 SYGVKD. The CDR3 contains 15 residues. CDR3 sequence: CAIRQPGQGTYEQYF. CDR3 nucleotides: TGTGCCATCAGGCAACCGGGACAGGGGACCTACGAGCAGTACTTC.

The rearrangement joins TRBV5-5 to TRBJ1-4; 8 bases agree with TRBD1. Looked up from germline, CDR1 is SGHKS and CDR2 is YYEKEE (reference sequence). The CDR3 extends over 15 amino acids. V trimming: 0 bases; J trimming: 14 bases; junction bases outside the gene matches: 12. The CDR3 DNA reads TGTGCCAGCAGCTTGGAGGGACAGGCTTATTCCGAGCTGTTTTTT. Encoded protein: CASSLEGQAYSELFF.

The V and J genes are TRBV7-2 and TRBJ2-2, with TRBD2 as a possible D gene (6 bases). Germline V gene lookup returns CDR1 SGHTA and CDR2 FQGNSA. The CDR3 has 15 amino acids. Trimming cost V 1 base and J 4 bases, with 10 bases left between them. CDR3 DNA sequence: TGTGCCAGCAGCTTAGAACTAGCTGTCACCGGGGAGCTGTTTTTT. This encodes CASSLELAVTGELFF.

J is TRBJ2-7 and V is TRBV6-5; D may match TRBD1 or TRBD2 (5 bases each). Germline V lookup: CDR1 MNHEY, CDR2 SVGAGI. CDR3 length: 15 residues. Trimming removed 6 bases at V and 0 bases at J, with 15 bases between. CDR3 sequence: CASSPGTANSYEQYF. The CDR3 coding sequence is TGTGCCAGCAGCCCCGGGACCGCAAACTCCTACGAGCAGTACTTC.

The rearrangement uses TRBV7-2 and TRBJ2-3; a weak D match, TRBD2 (6 bases). The CDR3 spans 16 residues. Between the trimmed V and J ends, which lost 4 bases and 3 bases, there was a span of 17 bases. Germline CDR1 SGHTA, CDR2 FQGNSA. CDR3: CASSSRRGFRTDTQYF. The CDR3 DNA follows: TGTGCCAGCAGCTCCCGGAGGGGCTTCAGGACAGATACGCAGTATTTT.

The chain joins TRBV7-6 to TRBJ2-2; TRBD2 might be the D (6 bases). The length of the CDR3 is 16 residues. Deletions cut 1 base from V and 6 bases from J, with 15 bases between. The germline V gene encodes CDR1 SGHVS and CDR2 FNYEAQ. In DNA, the CDR3 is TGTGCCAGCAGCTTAGTTGGAGGGCCTCGGTCCGGGGAGCTGTTTTTT. Protein sequence: CASSLVGGPRSGELFF.

The rearrangement uses TRBV7-9 and TRBJ2-7; TRBD1 agrees at 9 bases. CDR1 and CDR2 from the germline V gene are SEHNR and FQNEAQ (reference sequence). The CDR3 is 13 amino acids. V lost 5 bases and J lost 9; bases outside the gene matches: 8. CDR3 region: CASSGGQGTVQYF. DNA of the CDR3: TGTGCCAGCAGCGGCGGACAGGGGACGGTGCAGTACTTC.

The V and J genes are TRBV21-1 and TRBJ1-3; the table's D call TRBD1 went unverified against the DNA. TRBV21-1 is tagged as a pseudogene. The CDR3 spans 20 residues. CDR3 coding DNA: TGTGCCAGCAGCAGTCGCAGGGGCCGGGCCGCTCGCCTCTCTGGAAACACCATATATTTT. This codes for CASSSRRGRAARLSGNTIYF.

This clone was counted a single time. This chain connects TRBV5-1 to TRBJ1-1; weak D call: TRBD1 (5 bases). Germline lookup yields CDR1 SGHRS and CDR2 YFSETQ. This CDR3 contains 13 residues. Trimming removed 0 bases from V and 6 bases from J, with 9 bases in between. CDR3 DNA sequence: TGCGCCAGCAGCTTGGGCCAGGGACCTGAAGCTTTCTTT. Translating it yields CASSLGQGPEAFF.

The rearrangement links TRBV5-5 to TRBJ1-2, with D possibly TRBD1 on 5 matching bases. The germline gives CDR1 SGHKS, CDR2 YYEKEE (reference sequence). This CDR3 is 15 amino acids long. The V end lost 4 bases, the J end lost 5 bases, and 18 bases lay between the germline ends. The CDR3 DNA follows: TGTGCCAGCAGCCGAACTCCGGGACTCACTTATGGCTACACCTTC. It translates to CASSRTPGLTYGYTF.

This rearrangement joins TRBV7-3 to TRBJ2-1; 9 bases agree with TRBD2. CDR3 size: 18 residues. The germline V gene has CDR1 SGHTA and CDR2 FQGTGA. Losses at the gene ends were 1 base for V and 9 bases for J; bases not matched to a gene: 16. The CDR3, as DNA: TGTGCCAGCAGCTTAAATCACCCCGCTAGCGGGAATTTAGGTGAGCAGTTCTTC. Translation: CASSLNHPASGNLGEQFF.

The V gene is TRBV7-2, the J gene TRBJ1-4; no reliable D call. This CDR3 spans 14 amino acids. V dropped 3 bases and J dropped 1 base, with 6 bases sitting between them. Germline CDR1 and CDR2: SGHTA and FQGNSA. The CDR3, as DNA: TGTGCCAGCAGCTTCATCCTAACTAATGAAAAACTGTTTTTT. Protein sequence: CASSFILTNEKLFF. The whole variable domain, filled in from reference TRBV7-2 and TRBJ1-4, reads GAGVSQSPSNKVTEKGKDVELRCDPISGHTALYWYRQSLGQGLEFLIYFQGNSAPDKSGLPSDRFSAERTGGSVSTLTIQRTQQEDSAVYLCASSFILTNEKLFFGSGTQLSVL.

This clone was seen a single time. The J gene is TRBJ1-5, the V gene TRBV5-8; TRBD1 agrees at 9 bases. The length of the CDR3 is 17 residues. From germline, CDR1 is SGHTS and CDR2 YDEGEE. V was clipped by 2 bases and J by 4 bases; unmatched bases: 10. The CDR3 loop reads CASSFLTGGTNNQPQHF. The CDR3 DNA follows: TGTGCCAGCAGCTTCCTTACAGGGGGCACAAATAATCAGCCCCAGCATTTT.